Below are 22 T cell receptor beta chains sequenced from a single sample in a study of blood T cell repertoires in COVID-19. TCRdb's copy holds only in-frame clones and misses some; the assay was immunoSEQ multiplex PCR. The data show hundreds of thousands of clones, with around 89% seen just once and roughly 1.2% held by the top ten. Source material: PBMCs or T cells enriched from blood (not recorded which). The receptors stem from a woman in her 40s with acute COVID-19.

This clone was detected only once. The CDR3 region is CASSPRRLGLAGSGRTGELFF. As DNA, the CDR3 is TGTGCCAGCAGCCCGCGAAGGCTGGGACTAGCGGGGAGTGGAAGGACCGGGGAGCTGTTTTTT. V usage is TRBV7-6 and J usage is TRBJ2-2, with 13 bases fitting TRBD2. V lost 5 bases, J lost 5 bases, and 20 bases stayed unmatched. CDR1 is SGHVS and CDR2 is FNYEAQ in the germline V gene. The CDR3 runs to 21 residues.

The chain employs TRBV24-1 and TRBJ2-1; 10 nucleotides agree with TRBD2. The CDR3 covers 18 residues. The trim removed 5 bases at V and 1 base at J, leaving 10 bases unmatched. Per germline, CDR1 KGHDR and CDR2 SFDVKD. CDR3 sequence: CATSGLTSGVISYNEQFF. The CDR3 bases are TGTGCCACCAGTGGCCTAACTAGCGGGGTTATATCCTACAATGAGCAGTTCTTC.

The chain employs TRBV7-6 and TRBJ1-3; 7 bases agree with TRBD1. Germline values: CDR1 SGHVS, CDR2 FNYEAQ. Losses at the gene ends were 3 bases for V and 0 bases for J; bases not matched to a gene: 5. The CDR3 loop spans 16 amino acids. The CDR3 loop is CASSFAQGISGNTIYF. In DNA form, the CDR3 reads TGTGCCAGCAGCTTTGCACAGGGGATCTCTGGAAACACCATATATTTT.

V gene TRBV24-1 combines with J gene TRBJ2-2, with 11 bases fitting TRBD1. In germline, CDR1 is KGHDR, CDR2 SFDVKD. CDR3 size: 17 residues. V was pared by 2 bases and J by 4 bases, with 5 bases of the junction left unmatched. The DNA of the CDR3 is TGTGCCACCAGTGATTCCGGGACAGGGGGGATCACCGGGGAGCTGTTTTTT. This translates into CATSDSGTGGITGELFF.

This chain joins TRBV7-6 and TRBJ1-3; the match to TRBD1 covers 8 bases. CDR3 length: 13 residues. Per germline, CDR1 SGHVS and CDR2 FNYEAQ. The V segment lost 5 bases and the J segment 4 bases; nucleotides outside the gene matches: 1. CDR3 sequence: CASSRDRGNTIYF. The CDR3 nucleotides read TGTGCCAGCAGCCGGGACAGGGGAAACACCATATATTTT.

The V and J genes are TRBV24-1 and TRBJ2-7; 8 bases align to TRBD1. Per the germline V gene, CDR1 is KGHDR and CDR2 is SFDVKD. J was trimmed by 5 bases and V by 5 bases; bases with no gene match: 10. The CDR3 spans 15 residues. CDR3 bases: TGTGCCACCAGTGCTGTCGACAGGGGATGGGACGAGCAGTACTTC. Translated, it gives CATSAVDRGWDEQYF.

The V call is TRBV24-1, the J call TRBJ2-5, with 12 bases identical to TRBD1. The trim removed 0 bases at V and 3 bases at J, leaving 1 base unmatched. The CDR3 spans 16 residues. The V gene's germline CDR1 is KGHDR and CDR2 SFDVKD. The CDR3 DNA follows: TGTGCCACCAGTGATTTGGGGACAGGGGGCGAAGAGACCCAGTACTTC. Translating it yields CATSDLGTGGEETQYF.

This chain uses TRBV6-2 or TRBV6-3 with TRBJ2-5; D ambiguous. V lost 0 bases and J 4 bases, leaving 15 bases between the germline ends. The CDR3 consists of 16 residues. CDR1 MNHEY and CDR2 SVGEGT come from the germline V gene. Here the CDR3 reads CASSYSMVGQRETQYF. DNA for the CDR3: TGTGCCAGCAGTTACTCGATGGTGGGCCAGAGAGAGACCCAGTACTTC.

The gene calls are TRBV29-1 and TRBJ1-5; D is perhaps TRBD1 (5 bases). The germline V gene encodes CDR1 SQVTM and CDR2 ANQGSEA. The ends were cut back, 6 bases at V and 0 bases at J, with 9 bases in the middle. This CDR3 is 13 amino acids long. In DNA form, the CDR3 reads TGCAGCGTACTCGACAGTAGCAATCAGCCCCAGCATTTT. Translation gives CSVLDSSNQPQHF.

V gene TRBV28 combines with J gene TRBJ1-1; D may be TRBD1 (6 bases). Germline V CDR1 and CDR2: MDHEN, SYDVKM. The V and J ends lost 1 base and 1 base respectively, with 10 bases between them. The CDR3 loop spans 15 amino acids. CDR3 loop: CASSLFSGENTEAFF. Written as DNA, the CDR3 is TGTGCCAGCAGTTTATTTTCAGGGGAGAACACTGAAGCTTTCTTT. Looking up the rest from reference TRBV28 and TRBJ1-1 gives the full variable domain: DVKVTQSSRYLVKRTGEKVFLECVQDMDHENMFWYRQDPGLGLRLIYFSYDVKMKEKGDIPEGYSVSREKKERFSLILESASTNQTSMYLCASSLFSGENTEAFFGQGTRLTVV.

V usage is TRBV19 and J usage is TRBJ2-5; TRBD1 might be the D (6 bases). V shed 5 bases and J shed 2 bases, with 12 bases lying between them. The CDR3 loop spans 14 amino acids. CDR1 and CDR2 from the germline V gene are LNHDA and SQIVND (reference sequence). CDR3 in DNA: TGTGCCAGTAGTTGGGGGCCAAGGCAAGAGACCCAGTACTTC. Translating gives CASSWGPRQETQYF. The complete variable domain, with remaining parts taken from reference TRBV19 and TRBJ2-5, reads DGGITQSPKYLFRKEGQNVTLSCEQNLNHDAMYWYRQDPGQGLRLIYYSQIVNDFQKGDIAEGYSVSREKKESFPLTVTSAQKNPTAFYLCASSWGPRQETQYFGPGTRLLVL.

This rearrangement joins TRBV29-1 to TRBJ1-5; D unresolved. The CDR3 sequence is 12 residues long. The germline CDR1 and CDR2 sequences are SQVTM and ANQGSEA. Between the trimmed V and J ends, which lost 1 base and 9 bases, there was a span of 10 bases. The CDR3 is CSVEVTEGPQHF. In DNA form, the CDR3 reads TGCAGCGTTGAAGTCACGGAGGGGCCCCAGCATTTT.

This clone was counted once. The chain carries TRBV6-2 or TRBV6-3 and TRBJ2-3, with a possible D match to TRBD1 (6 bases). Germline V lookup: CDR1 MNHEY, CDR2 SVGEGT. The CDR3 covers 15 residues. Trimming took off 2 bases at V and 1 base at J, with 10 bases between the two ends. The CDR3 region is CASSYPAGGTDTQYF. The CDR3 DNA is TGTGCCAGCAGTTACCCCGCAGGGGGCACAGATACGCAGTATTTT.

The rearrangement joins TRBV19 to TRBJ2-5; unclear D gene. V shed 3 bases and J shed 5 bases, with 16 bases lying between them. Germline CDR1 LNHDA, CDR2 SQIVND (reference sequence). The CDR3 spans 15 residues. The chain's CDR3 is CASSISWSSRETQYF. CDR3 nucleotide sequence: TGTGCCAGTAGTATCTCTTGGAGTTCTAGGGAGACCCAGTACTTC.

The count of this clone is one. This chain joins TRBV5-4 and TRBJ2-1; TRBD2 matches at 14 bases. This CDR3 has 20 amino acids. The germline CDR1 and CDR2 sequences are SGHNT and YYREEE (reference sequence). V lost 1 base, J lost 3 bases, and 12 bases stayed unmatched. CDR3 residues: CASSLSRGTSGSGIYNEQFF. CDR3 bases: TGTGCCAGCAGCTTGTCCCGCGGGACTAGCGGGAGCGGTATCTACAATGAGCAGTTCTTC.

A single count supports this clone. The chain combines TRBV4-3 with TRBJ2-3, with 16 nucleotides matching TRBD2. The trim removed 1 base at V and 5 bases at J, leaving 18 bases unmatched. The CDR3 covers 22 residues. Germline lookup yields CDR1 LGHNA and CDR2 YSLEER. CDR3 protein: CASSQGVGSKGLAGGPQDTQYF. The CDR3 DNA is TGCGCCAGCAGCCAAGGGGTCGGGTCGAAGGGACTAGCGGGAGGGCCGCAAGATACGCAGTATTTT.

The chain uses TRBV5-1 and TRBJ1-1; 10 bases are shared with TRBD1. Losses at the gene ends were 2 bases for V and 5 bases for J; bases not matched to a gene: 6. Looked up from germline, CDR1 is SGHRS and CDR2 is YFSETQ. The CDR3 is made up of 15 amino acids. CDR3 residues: CASSFGQGVNTEAFF. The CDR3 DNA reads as TGCGCCAGCAGCTTCGGACAGGGGGTAAATACTGAAGCTTTCTTT.

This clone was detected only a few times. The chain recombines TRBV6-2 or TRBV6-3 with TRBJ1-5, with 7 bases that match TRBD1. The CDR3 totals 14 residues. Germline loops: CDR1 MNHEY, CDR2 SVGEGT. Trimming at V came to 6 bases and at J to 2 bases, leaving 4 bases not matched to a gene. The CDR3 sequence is CASSSDRGNQPQHF. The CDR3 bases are TGTGCCAGCAGCTCCGACAGGGGCAATCAGCCCCAGCATTTT.

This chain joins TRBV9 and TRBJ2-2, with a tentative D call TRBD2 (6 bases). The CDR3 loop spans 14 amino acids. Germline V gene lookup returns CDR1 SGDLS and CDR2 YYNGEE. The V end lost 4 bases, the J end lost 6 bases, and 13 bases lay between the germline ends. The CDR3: CASSSGGLAGELFF. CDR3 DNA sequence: TGTGCCAGCAGCTCTGGGGGGTTGGCCGGGGAGCTGTTTTTT.

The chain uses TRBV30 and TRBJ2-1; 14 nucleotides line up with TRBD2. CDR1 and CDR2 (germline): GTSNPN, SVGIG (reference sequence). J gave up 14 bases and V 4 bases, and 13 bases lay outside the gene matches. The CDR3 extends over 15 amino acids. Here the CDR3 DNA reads TGTGCCTGGACCTCGGGACTAGCGGGAGCTGATCGGAAGTTCTTC. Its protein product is CAWTSGLAGADRKFF.

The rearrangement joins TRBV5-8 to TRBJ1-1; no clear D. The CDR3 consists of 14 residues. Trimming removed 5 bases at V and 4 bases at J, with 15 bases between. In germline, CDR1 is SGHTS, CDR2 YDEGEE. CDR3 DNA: TGTGCCAGCAGGGCTCCCGGAAGAGGCACTGAAGCTTTCTTT. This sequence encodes CASRAPGRGTEAFF.

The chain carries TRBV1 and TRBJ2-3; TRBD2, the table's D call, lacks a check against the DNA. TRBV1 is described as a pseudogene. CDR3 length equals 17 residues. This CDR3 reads CTSSQDRASGTPDTQYF. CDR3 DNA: TGCACCAGCAGCCAAGATCGGGCTAGCGGGACACCAGATACGCAGTATTTT.